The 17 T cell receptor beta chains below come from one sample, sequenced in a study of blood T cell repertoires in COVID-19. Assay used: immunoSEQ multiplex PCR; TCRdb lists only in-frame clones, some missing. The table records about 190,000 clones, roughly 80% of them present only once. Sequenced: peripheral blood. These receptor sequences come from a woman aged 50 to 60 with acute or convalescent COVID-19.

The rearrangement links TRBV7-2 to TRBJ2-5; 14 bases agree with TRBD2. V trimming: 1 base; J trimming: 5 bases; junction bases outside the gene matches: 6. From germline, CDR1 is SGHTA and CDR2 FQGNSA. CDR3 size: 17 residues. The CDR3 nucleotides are TGTGCCAGCAGCTTAGGACTAGCGGGAGGGATTGGGGAGACCCAGTACTTC. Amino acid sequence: CASSLGLAGGIGETQYF.

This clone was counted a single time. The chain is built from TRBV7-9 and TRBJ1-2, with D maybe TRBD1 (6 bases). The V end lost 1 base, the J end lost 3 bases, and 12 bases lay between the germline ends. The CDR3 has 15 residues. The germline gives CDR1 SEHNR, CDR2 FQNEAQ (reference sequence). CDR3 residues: CASSLVRTADYGYTF. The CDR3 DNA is TGTGCCAGCAGCTTAGTGAGGACAGCCGACTATGGCTACACCTTC.

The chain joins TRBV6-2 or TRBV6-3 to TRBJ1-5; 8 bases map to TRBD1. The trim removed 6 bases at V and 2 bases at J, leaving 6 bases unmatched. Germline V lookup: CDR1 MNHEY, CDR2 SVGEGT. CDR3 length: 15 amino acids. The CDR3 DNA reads TGTGCCAGCAGGTACCAGGACAGGGGCAATCAGCCCCAGCATTTT. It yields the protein CASRYQDRGNQPQHF.

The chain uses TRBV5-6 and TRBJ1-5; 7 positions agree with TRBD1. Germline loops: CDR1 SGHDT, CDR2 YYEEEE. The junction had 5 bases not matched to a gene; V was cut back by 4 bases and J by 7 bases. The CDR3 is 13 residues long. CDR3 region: CASSPQGGQPQHF. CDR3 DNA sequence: TGTGCCAGCAGCCCCCAGGGGGGCCAGCCCCAGCATTTT.

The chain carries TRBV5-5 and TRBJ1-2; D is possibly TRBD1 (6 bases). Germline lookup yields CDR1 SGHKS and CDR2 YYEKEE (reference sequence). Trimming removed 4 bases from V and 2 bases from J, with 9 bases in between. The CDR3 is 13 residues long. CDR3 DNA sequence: TGTGCCAGCAGCGCAGGGGAGAACTATGGCTACACCTTC. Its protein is CASSAGENYGYTF.

The CDR3 sequence: CASTRLEGWEAKNIQYF. The CDR3, as DNA: TGTGCCAGCACCCGTTTGGAGGGGTGGGAGGCCAAAAACATTCAGTACTTC. The genes are TRBV11-2 and TRBJ2-4, with D possibly matching TRBD2 (6 bases). Germline CDR1 SGHAT, CDR2 FQNNGV. This CDR3 comprises 17 residues. Trimming left V 7 bases short and J 1 base short, with 20 bases between.

The CDR3 DNA sequence: TGTGCCAGCAGCCAGACAACGTTCTATGGCTACACCTTC. This sequence encodes CASSQTTFYGYTF. The chain combines TRBV5-6 with TRBJ1-2, with D unresolved. The CDR3 contains 13 residues. The germline V gene has CDR1 SGHDT and CDR2 YYEEEE. The germline V and J ends were trimmed by 4 bases and 4 bases, with 11 bases remaining between them.

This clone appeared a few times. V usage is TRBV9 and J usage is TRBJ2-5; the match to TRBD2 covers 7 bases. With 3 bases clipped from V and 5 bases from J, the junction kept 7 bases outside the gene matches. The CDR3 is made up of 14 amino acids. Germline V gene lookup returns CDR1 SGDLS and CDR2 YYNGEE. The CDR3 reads CASSAGLGMETQYF. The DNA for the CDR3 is TGTGCCAGCAGCGCCGGACTAGGGATGGAGACCCAGTACTTC. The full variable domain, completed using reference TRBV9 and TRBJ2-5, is DSGVTQTPKHLITATGQRVTLRCSPRSGDLSVYWYQQSLDQGLQFLIQYYNGEERAKGNILERFSAQQFPDLHSELNLSSLELGDSALYFCASSAGLGMETQYFGPGTRLLVL.

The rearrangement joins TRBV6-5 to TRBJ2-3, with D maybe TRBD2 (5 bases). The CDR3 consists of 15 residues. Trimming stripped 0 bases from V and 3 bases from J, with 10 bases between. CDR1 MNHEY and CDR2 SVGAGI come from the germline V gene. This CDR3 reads CASSYSGVETDTQYF. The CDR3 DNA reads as TGTGCCAGCAGTTACTCCGGGGTCGAAACAGATACGCAGTATTTT.

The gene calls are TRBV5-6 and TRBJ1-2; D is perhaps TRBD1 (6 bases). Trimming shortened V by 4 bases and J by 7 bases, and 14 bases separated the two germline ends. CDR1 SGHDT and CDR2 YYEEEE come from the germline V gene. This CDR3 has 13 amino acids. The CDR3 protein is CASSPLQGSGYTF. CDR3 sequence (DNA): TGTGCCAGCAGCCCCCTACAGGGATCTGGCTACACCTTC.

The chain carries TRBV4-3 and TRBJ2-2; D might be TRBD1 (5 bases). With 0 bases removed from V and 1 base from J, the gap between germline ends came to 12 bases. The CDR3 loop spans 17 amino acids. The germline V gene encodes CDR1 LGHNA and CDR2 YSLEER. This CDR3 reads CASSQEGPGWNTGELFF. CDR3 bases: TGCGCCAGCAGCCAAGAAGGACCAGGGTGGAACACCGGGGAGCTGTTTTTT.

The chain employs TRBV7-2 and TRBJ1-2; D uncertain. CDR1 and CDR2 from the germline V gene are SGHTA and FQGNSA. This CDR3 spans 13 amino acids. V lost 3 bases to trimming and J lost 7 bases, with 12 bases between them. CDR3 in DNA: TGTGCCAGCAGCTTGGAGGGCAGGCTTGGCTACACCTTC. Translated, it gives CASSLEGRLGYTF.

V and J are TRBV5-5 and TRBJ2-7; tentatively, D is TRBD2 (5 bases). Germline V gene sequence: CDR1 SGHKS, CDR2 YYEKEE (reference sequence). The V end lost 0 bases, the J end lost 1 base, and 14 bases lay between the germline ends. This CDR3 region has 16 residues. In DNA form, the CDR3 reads TGTGCCAGCAGCTTGGCAGGCAGTAGCGCTTCCTACGAGCAGTACTTC. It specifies CASSLAGSSASYEQYF.

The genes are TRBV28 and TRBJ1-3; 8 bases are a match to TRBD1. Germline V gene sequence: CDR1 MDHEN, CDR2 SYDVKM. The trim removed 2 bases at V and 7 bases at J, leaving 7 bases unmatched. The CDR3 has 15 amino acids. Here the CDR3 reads CASSLIGQGGNTIYF. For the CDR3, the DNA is TGTGCCAGCAGTTTAATAGGACAGGGAGGTAACACCATATATTTT.

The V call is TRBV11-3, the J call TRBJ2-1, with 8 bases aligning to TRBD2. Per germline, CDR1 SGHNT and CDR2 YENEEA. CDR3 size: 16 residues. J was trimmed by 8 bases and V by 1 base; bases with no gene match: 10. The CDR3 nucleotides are TGTGCCAGCAGCTTAGGCCGGACTAGCTCATCCCATGAGCAGTTCTTC. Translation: CASSLGRTSSSHEQFF.

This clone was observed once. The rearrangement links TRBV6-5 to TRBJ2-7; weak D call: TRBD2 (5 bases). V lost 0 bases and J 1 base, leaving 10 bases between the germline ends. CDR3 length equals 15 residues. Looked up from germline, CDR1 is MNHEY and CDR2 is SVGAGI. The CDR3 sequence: CASSYSMTGSYEQYF. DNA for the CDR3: TGTGCCAGCAGTTACTCGATGACGGGATCCTACGAGCAGTACTTC.

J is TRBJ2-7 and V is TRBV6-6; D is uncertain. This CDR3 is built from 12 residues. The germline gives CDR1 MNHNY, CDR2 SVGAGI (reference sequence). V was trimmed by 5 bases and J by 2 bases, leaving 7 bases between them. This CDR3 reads CASSGKTYEQYF. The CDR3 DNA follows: TGTGCCAGCAGTGGCAAGACCTACGAGCAGTACTTC.